A selection of T cell receptor beta chains follows, all from one sample in a study of graft-versus-host responses after intestinal transplantation. Data came from immunoSEQ multiplex PCR; TCRdb stores just in-frame clones and leaves some out. The table has 90,000 to 95,000 clones, roughly 91% seen once; the top ten hold approximately 0.54%. No antigen is known for these receptors. The sequencing here drew on unstimulated CD8+ T cells sorted from spleen or lymph node cells, taken before intestinal transplant. These receptors all come from a human donor who received an intestinal transplant. Both conserved end residues are part of each CDR3. Each record gives: V gene, J gene, D gene, clone size, CDR3 DNA, CDR3 protein. The D gene is left open where the match is weak. Only some rows state a clone size, as once, few, many or a class for expanded clones.

TRBV5-4	TRBJ1-4	TRBD1	NA	TGTGCCAGCAGCGTGGCCGGACAGGGTCTTGAAAAACTGTTTTTT	CASSVAGQGLEKLFF
TRBV4-1	TRBJ2-5	TRBD2	NA	TGCGCCAGCAGCCAAGAAAAGGGGACTAGCGGCGAGACCCAGTACTTC	CASSQEKGTSGETQYF
TRBV6-7	TRBJ1-5	NA	NA	TGTGCCAGCAGTTACGGTCAGGGAAATCAGCCCCAGCATTTT	CASSYGQGNQPQHF
TRBV5-4	TRBJ2-7	NA	once	TGTGCCAGCAGCCCCGACATATCCGCCTACGAGCAGTACTTC	CASSPDISAYEQYF
TRBV4-3	TRBJ1-2	NA	NA	TGCGCCAGCAGCCAAGATTGGGAGAACTATGGCTACACCTTC	CASSQDWENYGYTF
TRBV19	TRBJ1-1	NA	NA	TGTGCCAGTAGTGAGGATATGAACACTGAAGCTTTCTTT	CASSEDMNTEAFF
TRBV2	TRBJ2-2	TRBD1	NA	TGTGCCAGCAGTGAAGCGACAGGGACCGGGGAGCTGTTTTTT	CASSEATGTGELFF
TRBV4-1	TRBJ2-1	TRBD1	NA	TGCGCCAGCAGCCATGACCCCGACAGGGCGCCCCTTTACAATGAGCAGTTCTTC	CASSHDPDRAPLYNEQFF
TRBV15	TRBJ2-7	NA	NA	TGTGCCACCAGCACAGGCTACGAGCAGTACTTC	CATSTGYEQYF
TRBV5-1	TRBJ2-5	NA	NA	TGCGCCAGCAGCTTGGCAGGGGAGCGGGGTCCAGGGGAGACCCAGTACTTC	CASSLAGERGPGETQYF
TRBV27	TRBJ2-5	TRBD2	NA	TGTGCCAGCAGTCCAACGACTAGCGGAGCCCCCTACTTC	CASSPTTSGAPYF
TRBV30	TRBJ1-4	NA	few	TGTGCCTGGGGACACCTTAATGAAAAACTGTTTTTT	CAWGHLNEKLFF
TRBV9	TRBJ1-2	TRBD1	NA	TGTGCCAGCAGCGCCCTACCACAGGGGGCAACCCCTTATGGCTACACCTTC	CASSALPQGATPYGYTF
TRBV27	TRBJ1-1	NA	NA	TGTGCCAGCAGTTTTAACGGGGTGAACACTGAAGCTTTCTTT	CASSFNGVNTEAFF
TRBV7-8	TRBJ1-4	TRBD1	once	TGTGCCAGCAGCTTAAGGCCCTCGGGGCAGGGGGCAACTAATGAAAAACTGTTTTTT	CASSLRPSGQGATNEKLFF
TRBV4-1	TRBJ2-7	TRBD1	NA	TGCGCCAGCAGCCACAGGACAGGGGATTACGAGCAGTACTTC	CASSHRTGDYEQYF
TRBV28	TRBJ1-1	NA	NA	TGTGCCAGCAGTACGACAGACATGAACACTGAAGCTTTCTTT	CASSTTDMNTEAFF
TRBV13	TRBJ2-1	NA	NA	TGTGCCAGCAGCTTACCCAGGGGTACCTACAATGAGCAGTTCTTC	CASSLPRGTYNEQFF
TRBV6-6	TRBJ2-3	TRBD2	NA	TGTGCCAGCATCCAGACTAGCCGTGGCACAGATACGCAGTATTTT	CASIQTSRGTDTQYF
TRBV6-6	TRBJ2-2	TRBD1	NA	TGTGCCAGCAGTCAGGGACAGGGGTTTCCCACCGGGGAGCTGTTTTTT	CASSQGQGFPTGELFF
TRBV6-1	TRBJ1-1	NA	NA	TGTGCCAGCAAGCAGGGCGGCACTGAAGCTTTCTTT	CASKQGGTEAFF
TRBV27	TRBJ2-2	NA	NA	TGTGCCAGCAGTTTGGCGGCGCTGGCCGGGGAGCTGTTTTTT	CASSLAALAGELFF
TRBV5-1	TRBJ2-2	NA	NA	TGCGCCAGCAGCTTGGTGCGGGAAACCGGGGAGCTGTTTTTT	CASSLVRETGELFF
TRBV7-9	TRBJ2-2	TRBD1	NA	TGTGCCAGCAGCGTCGACAGGGAAGTTTTCACCGGGGAGCTGTTTTTT	CASSVDREVFTGELFF
TRBV7-8	TRBJ2-1	NA	NA	TGTGCCAGCAGCCCTTTCGGCGGTCAAAATGAGCAGTTCTTC	CASSPFGGQNEQFF
TRBV30	TRBJ2-5	TRBD1	NA	TGTGCCTGGAGTGCCGGGACAGGGATTGAGACCCAGTACTTC	CAWSAGTGIETQYF
TRBV6-1	TRBJ2-7	TRBD2	NA	TGTGCCAGCAGTGAAAGGAGACTAGCGGAGTCCTACGAGCAGTACTTC	CASSERRLAESYEQYF
TRBV2	TRBJ1-6	NA	NA	TGTGCCAGCAGTGTATCTAGATATAATTCACCCCTCCACTTT	CASSVSRYNSPLHF
TRBV28	TRBJ2-7	NA	NA	TGTGCCAGCAGTTTGCGGGGAGCTTCCTACGAGCAGTACTTC	CASSLRGASYEQYF
TRBV6-5	TRBJ2-1	TRBD2	NA	TGTGCCAGCAGGACCGGGACTAGCTCCTACAATGAGCAGTTCTTC	CASRTGTSSYNEQFF
TRBV4-1	TRBJ2-7	TRBD2	NA	TGCGCCAGCAGCCAAGTCTCGGGGGGAGGGGTCCCCTACGAGCAGTACTTC	CASSQVSGGGVPYEQYF
TRBV18	TRBJ2-6	NA	NA	TGTGCCAGCTCACCACGTCGGGTATCCAACGTCCTGACTTTC	CASSPRRVSNVLTF
TRBV27	TRBJ1-1	NA	NA	TGTGCCAGCAGTTTATCGCCGGGGGGAGCAGCAGCTTTCTTT	CASSLSPGGAAAFF
TRBV2	TRBJ2-1	TRBD2	NA	TGTGCCAGCAGTGAGGCTAGCGGGACTCTAAGCTCCTACAATGAGCAGTTCTTC	CASSEASGTLSSYNEQFF
TRBV2	TRBJ2-5	TRBD2	once	TGTGCCAGCAGTGGGACTAGCGGGGGGGCAGAGACCCAGTACTTC	CASSGTSGGAETQYF
TRBV13	TRBJ1-1	TRBD1	NA	TGTGCCAGCTCGGACAGGCACACTGAAGCTTTCTTT	CASSDRHTEAFF
TRBV6-5	TRBJ2-7	NA	NA	TGTGCCAGCAGCCCCAGCGGCTCCTACGAGCAGTACTTC	CASSPSGSYEQYF
TRBV9	TRBJ2-7	NA	NA	TGTGCCAGCAGCGTAGCCGAGGGCACCGAGCAGTACTTC	CASSVAEGTEQYF
TRBV6-1	TRBJ2-7	NA	NA	TGTGCCAGCAGTGAAACGGGGGTCGAGCAGTACTTC	CASSETGVEQYF
TRBV5-5	TRBJ1-1	TRBD1	NA	TGTGCCAGCAGCTCGCCGGGACAGCCTATGAACACTGAAGCTTTCTTT	CASSSPGQPMNTEAFF
TRBV5-1	TRBJ1-1	NA	NA	TGCGCCAGCAGCTTTCCGGACACTGAAGCTTTCTTT	CASSFPDTEAFF
TRBV27	TRBJ2-3	NA	NA	TGTGCCAGCAGTGAGACAGGCACAGATACGCAGTATTTT	CASSETGTDTQYF
TRBV11-2	TRBJ1-1	TRBD1	NA	TGTGCCAGCAGCCCAGGACAGGGTCGGATAGCCCTCGAAGCTTTCTTT	CASSPGQGRIALEAFF
TRBV27	TRBJ2-7	NA	once	TGTGCCAGCAGCCCCCACAGGCTCTTCTATCCCTACGAGCAGTACTTC	CASSPHRLFYPYEQYF